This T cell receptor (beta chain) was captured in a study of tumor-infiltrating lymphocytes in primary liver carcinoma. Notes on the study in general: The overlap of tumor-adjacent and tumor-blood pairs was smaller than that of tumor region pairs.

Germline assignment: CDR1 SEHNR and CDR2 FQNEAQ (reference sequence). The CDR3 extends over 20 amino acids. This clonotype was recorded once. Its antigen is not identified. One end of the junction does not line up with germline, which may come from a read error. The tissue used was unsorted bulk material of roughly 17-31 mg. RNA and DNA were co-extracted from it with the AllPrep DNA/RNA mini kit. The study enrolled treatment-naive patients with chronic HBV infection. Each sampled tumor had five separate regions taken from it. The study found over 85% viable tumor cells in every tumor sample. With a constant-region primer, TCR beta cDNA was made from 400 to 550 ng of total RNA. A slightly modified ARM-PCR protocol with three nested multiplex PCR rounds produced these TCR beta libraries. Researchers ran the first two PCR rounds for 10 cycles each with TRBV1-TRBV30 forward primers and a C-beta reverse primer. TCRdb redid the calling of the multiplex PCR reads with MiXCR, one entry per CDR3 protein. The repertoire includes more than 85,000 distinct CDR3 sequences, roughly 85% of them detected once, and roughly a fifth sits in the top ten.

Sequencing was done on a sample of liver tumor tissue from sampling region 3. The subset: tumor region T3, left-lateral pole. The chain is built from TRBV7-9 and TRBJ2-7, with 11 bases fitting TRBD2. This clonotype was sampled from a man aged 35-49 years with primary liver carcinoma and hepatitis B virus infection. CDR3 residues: CASSFLRLAGKKIVSGEQYF. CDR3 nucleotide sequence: TGTGCCAGCAGCTTTCTTAGACTAGCGGGGAAGAAAATTGTCAGTGGCGAGCAATACTTC.